A selection of T cell receptor beta chains follows, all from one sample in a study of PD-1 blockade in classical Hodgkin lymphoma. Repertoires were generated with immunoSEQ multiplex PCR, while TCRdb's copy carries only in-frame clones and drops some. The data contain over 85,000 clones, just over 90% of them seen just once; the ten biggest clones take up roughly 2.1%. The sample in question was peripheral blood mononuclear cells (PBMCs), obtained before the fourth cycle of nivolumab. Every receptor here comes from a human donor with classical Hodgkin lymphoma. Both conserved end residues are part of each CDR3. The order of the fields is J gene, V gene, D gene, CDR3 length, clone size, CDR3 DNA, CDR3 protein. A D gene is named only where the DNA matches it firmly. Rows may omit the clone size; those that give it use once, few, many or a size class.

TRBJ1-3	TRBV27	.	14	.	TGTGCCAGCAGCATTAGGGGGTCTGGAAACACCATATATTTT	CASSIRGSGNTIYF
TRBJ2-3	TRBV7-9	TRBD2	16	.	TGTGCCAGCAGCCTGAGAATAGCGGGAGGCACAGATACGCAGTATTTT	CASSLRIAGGTDTQYF
TRBJ2-5	TRBV7-7	TRBD2	15	.	TGTGCTAGCAGCTTAGATGGCGGGAGGGGGGAGACCCAGTACTTC	CASSLDGGRGETQYF
TRBJ1-4	TRBV6-1	.	16	.	TGTGCCAGCAGTGAAGTGATGAGGGTTCCGTGGGAAAAACTGTTTTTT	CASSEVMRVPWEKLFF
TRBJ1-4	TRBV28	.	10	.	TGTGCCAGCGGTCTAGGGGAGATCCTTTTT	CASGLGEILF
TRBJ2-7	TRBV18	.	15	.	TGTGCCAGCTCACCAGGTTCAGGGAATTCCTACGAGCAGTACTTC	CASSPGSGNSYEQYF
TRBJ1-1	TRBV11-2	.	14	.	TGTGCCAGCAGCCCCTCGGGGAAGAACACTGAAGCTTTCTTT	CASSPSGKNTEAFF
TRBJ2-3	TRBV5-1	TRBD2	16	.	TGCGCCAGCAGCACCAGGCTAGCGGGAGGGACAGATACGCAGTATTTT	CASSTRLAGGTDTQYF
TRBJ2-3	TRBV10-3	TRBD1	17	.	TGTGCCATCAGTGAGTCTATGGGGGGACAGGGTCCAGATACGCAGTATTTT	CAISESMGGQGPDTQYF
TRBJ2-7	TRBV28	TRBD1	16	.	TGTGCCAGCAGTTTAATTTGGCAGGGGGCTACGTACGAGCAGTACTTC	CASSLIWQGATYEQYF
TRBJ2-1	TRBV5-1	TRBD2	15	.	TGCGCCAGCAGCTTGGGACTAGCGCCTTACAATGAGCAGTTCTTC	CASSLGLAPYNEQFF
TRBJ1-3	TRBV19	.	15	.	TGTGCCAGTAGTATGTCGGTAGGGGCTGGAAACACCATATATTTT	CASSMSVGAGNTIYF
TRBJ1-5	TRBV28	.	14	.	TGTGCCAGCCGGGGGTGGAGGAGCAATCAGCCCCAGCATTTT	CASRGWRSNQPQHF
TRBJ2-7	TRBV5-1	.	19	.	TGCGCCAGCAGCTTACTGATTCCCGCCCGGGGGCAGGGGGCCTACGAGCAGTACTTC	CASSLLIPARGQGAYEQYF
TRBJ1-5	TRBV6-1	.	16	.	TGTGCCAGCAGTGTCGACGTTGAGGGATCGGGTTGGCCCCAGCATTTT	CASSVDVEGSGWPQHF
TRBJ2-3	TRBV5-1	TRBD2	15	.	TGCGCCAGCAGCTTTAGACTAGCGAGCACAGATACGCAGTATTTT	CASSFRLASTDTQYF
TRBJ1-3	TRBV29-1	TRBD1	15	.	TGCAGCGTTGGGGACATCGGGACAGCTGGAAACACCATATATTTT	CSVGDIGTAGNTIYF
TRBJ2-2	TRBV27	.	15	.	TGTGCCAGCAGTTTTTCCGGGACGGAGACCGGGGAGCTGTTTTTT	CASSFSGTETGELFF
TRBJ2-3	TRBV28	.	15	once	TGTGCCAGCAGCCCCACGGGGACTCGCACAGATACGCAGTATTTT	CASSPTGTRTDTQYF
TRBJ1-1	TRBV20-1	.	11	.	TGCAGTAGGGCTTCTAACACTGAAGCTTTCTTT	CSRASNTEAFF
TRBJ2-7	TRBV28	TRBD2	14	.	TGTGCCAGCAGTCCGCTAGCGGAAACCTACGAGCAGTACTTC	CASSPLAETYEQYF
TRBJ2-7	TRBV6-1	.	15	once	TGTGCCAGCAGTGAATTTTTGAGGGGGTCCCACGAGCAGTACTTC	CASSEFLRGSHEQYF
TRBJ2-7	TRBV7-8	.	15	.	TGTGCCAGCAACCCATTACGCCGGGACTCCTACGAGCAGTACTTC	CASNPLRRDSYEQYF
TRBJ2-7	TRBV7-9	.	15	.	TGTGCCAGCATGGGTAACTCATCCCCAGGCTACGAGCAGTACTTC	CASMGNSSPGYEQYF
TRBJ2-7	TRBV5-6	.	14	.	TGTGCCAGCAGCCCCAATGGGGGGGCCGACGAGCAGTACTTC	CASSPNGGADEQYF
TRBJ1-1	TRBV19	.	15	.	TGTGCCAGTACGTGGTCGTCCAGGGGAGGCACTGAAGCTTTCTTT	CASTWSSRGGTEAFF
TRBJ1-2	TRBV30	.	15	.	TGTGCCTGGAGTGTAAAGGCAACGCCGCTCTATGGCTACACCTTC	CAWSVKATPLYGYTF
TRBJ2-7	TRBV28	.	18	.	TGTGCCAGCAGTACCGGACGGAAGGGGGAATTTATAGGCTACGAGCAGTACTTC	CASSTGRKGEFIGYEQYF
TRBJ1-6	TRBV6-5	.	15	.	TGTGCCAGCAGACAGGGACGGGGCGTAAATTCACCCCTCCACTTT	CASRQGRGVNSPLHF
TRBJ2-1	TRBV28	.	15	.	TGTGCCAGCAGTTTATTGCTAGCCTCCTACAATGAGCAGTTCTTC	CASSLLLASYNEQFF
TRBJ2-7	TRBV4-1	.	15	.	TGCGCCAGCAGCCAAGACAGGGGCAACCCCTACGAGCAGTACTTC	CASSQDRGNPYEQYF
TRBJ2-2	TRBV28	TRBD1	18	.	TGTGCCAGCAGTTTCCCCACAAACAGGGGGCAGGGCACCGGGGAGCTGTTTTTT	CASSFPTNRGQGTGELFF
TRBJ2-3	TRBV5-6	.	16	.	TGTGCCAGCAGCTTAACATGGAAAGAGGGCACAGATACGCAGTATTTT	CASSLTWKEGTDTQYF
TRBJ2-3	TRBV29-1	.	11	.	TGCAGCGAAACAATGACAGATACGCAGTATTTT	CSETMTDTQYF
TRBJ2-7	TRBV7-8	.	14	.	TGTGCCAGCAGCTTAAGTAACAAAGCCTACGAGCAGTACTTC	CASSLSNKAYEQYF
TRBJ1-4	TRBV28	.	16	.	TGTGCCAGCAGTGTCGCCGGGACCCCCCTTAATGAAAAACTGTTTTTT	CASSVAGTPLNEKLFF
TRBJ2-3	TRBV25-1	.	12	.	TGTGCCAGCAGTCTGACTACATTTAAAAAGTATTTT	CASSLTTFKKYF
TRBJ2-7	TRBV5-1	.	13	.	TGCGCCAGCAGCTTTAGGGTACTTTACGAGCAGTACTTC	CASSFRVLYEQYF
TRBJ2-3	TRBV7-8	.	13	.	TGTGCCAGCAGCCGGTCTAGCACAGATACGCAGTATTTT	CASSRSSTDTQYF
TRBJ2-5	TRBV10-1	TRBD2	15	.	TGCGCCAGCAGTGATCCCGCGGGAGGGGTAGAGACCCAGTACTTC	CASSDPAGGVETQYF
TRBJ2-3	TRBV5-1	TRBD2	13	.	TGCGCCAGCAGCGAAGCGGGGACAGATACGCAGTATTTT	CASSEAGTDTQYF
TRBJ1-2	TRBV5-5	TRBD1	15	.	TGTGCCAGCAGCTCGATTGTGGGACAGCTCTATGGCTACACCTTC	CASSSIVGQLYGYTF
TRBJ2-1	TRBV11-1	.	16	.	TGTGCCAGCAGCTTTCACCCCAGGGCGGTGGTCACTGAGCAGTTCTTC	CASSFHPRAVVTEQFF
TRBJ2-1	TRBV19	TRBD2	16	.	TGTGCCAGTAGTATCGTAGGCGGGAGCTCCTACAATGAGCAGTTCTTC	CASSIVGGSSYNEQFF
TRBJ2-5	TRBV12-5	.	17	.	TGTGCTAGTGGTTCGGGGGACCGCGCCGCCGAGGGAGAGACCCAGTACTTC	CASGSGDRAAEGETQYF
TRBJ1-1	TRBV11-1	.	18	.	TGTGCCAGCAGCCCACCTTTTCACCTTACGGACAGTCCGGAGGGAGCTTTCTTT	CASSPPFHLTDSPEGAFF
TRBJ2-7	TRBV12-5	.	16	.	TGTGCTAGTGGTGGCCGGGGCCGGACCGATGTTGTCGAGATGTACTTC	CASGGRGRTDVVEMYF
TRBJ2-1	TRBV27	TRBD2	13	.	TGTGCCAGCAGGTCTAGCGGGAGGGACGAGCAGTTCTTC	CASRSSGRDEQFF
TRBJ2-7	TRBV5-1	.	13	once	TGCGCCAGCAGCTTGGGTCGCCTGTGGGAGCAGTACTTC	CASSLGRLWEQYF
TRBJ2-1	TRBV5-6	TRBD1	15	.	TGTGCCAGCAGCTTCACAGGGGGGTTAGGCAATGAGCAGTTCTTC	CASSFTGGLGNEQFF
TRBJ2-7	TRBV18	.	14	.	TGTGCCAGCTCACCAGGCCAGGGAGTCTACGAGCAGTACTTC	CASSPGQGVYEQYF
TRBJ2-7	TRBV9	.	12	once	TGTGCCAGCAGCGTAGATGGCTACGAGCAGTACTTC	CASSVDGYEQYF
TRBJ2-7	TRBV7-9	.	12	.	TGTGCCAGCAGCTTAGTGGACTACGAGCAGTACTTC	CASSLVDYEQYF
TRBJ2-1	TRBV27	.	15	.	TGTGCCAGCAGTTTATCGCGGACTCCCCCCAATGAGCAGTTCTTC	CASSLSRTPPNEQFF
TRBJ1-1	TRBV27	.	13	.	TGTGCCAGCAGCCTGGGGATGAACACTGAAGCTTTCTTT	CASSLGMNTEAFF
TRBJ2-2	TRBV10-2	TRBD2	14	.	TGCGCCAGCGAGAGCGGGGCGAACACCGGGGAGCTGTTTTTT	CASESGANTGELFF